This entry features one T cell receptor (beta chain) sequence. Antigen: not known. Germline CDR1 and CDR2: MNHEY and SVGAGI. V was clipped by 4 bases and J by 7 bases, with 20 bases between them. The length of the CDR3 is 16 residues. This record belongs to a study of coeliac disease. In the study overall: Refractory type I: diet-unresponsive over 12 months, with immunophenotypically normal intraepithelial cells. Without high-resolution HLA typing, biased TRBV7-2 usage was queried. Study-wide findings and caveats: The authors judged this method unsuitable for unbiased gliadin-specific T cell detection. Known gliadin-specific TRB sequences: about 55% of the 18 coeliac samples, only 1 of 6 controls.

Repertoires were generated with immunoSEQ multiplex PCR, while TCRdb's copy carries only in-frame clones and drops some. The repertoire holds fewer than 5,000 clones, about 61% seen once, with approximately 10% in the top ten. Sequencing was carried out using lamina propria lymphocytes from the gut. The clonotype was recovered from a woman in her 70s with celiac disease. This rearrangement joins TRBV6-5 to TRBJ2-1; a possible D gene is TRBD2 (7 bases). Here the CDR3 DNA reads TGTGCCAGCAGTTCTACGGTCCGGGGGGCGCGGAATGAGCAGTTCTTC. This gives the protein CASSSTVRGARNEQFF.